A single T cell receptor beta chain is shown here with its context. Its antigen is not identified. The record originates from a study of beta chain features in type 1 diabetes. Study findings and constraints: Type 1 diabetes patients had TCRB CDR3s that were shorter (moderately but significantly so) in all four CD4+ subsets. HLA effects on TCRB rearrangement stayed unresolved here.

CDR3 length: 12 amino acids. Looked up from germline, CDR1 is MDHEN and CDR2 is SYDVKM. V shed 6 bases and J shed 4 bases, with 4 bases lying between them. Expressed TCRB transcripts got sequenced, as all isolated RNA was reverse transcribed. TCRdb's table, derived via immunoSEQ multiplex PCR, lists solely in-frame clones and lacks some. The table includes approximately 270,000 clones, roughly 13% detected once. This TCR was recovered from a man aged 25-45 years with type 1 diabetes. The rearrangement uses TRBV28 and TRBJ2-6; D not certain. The source material was naive CD4+ T cells from blood. The CDR3 sequence: CASSSGANVLTF. For the CDR3, the DNA is TGTGCCAGCAGCTCCGGGGCCAACGTCCTGACTTTC.